This T cell receptor beta chain originates from a study of T cells in Graves' hyperthyroidism and ophthalmopathy. Study information: Upon initial diagnosis and before any treatment, peripheral blood was collected.

This clonotype was counted at least ten times. Authors of the study amplified TCR beta CDR3 regions from RNA transcripts. HTBI primers drove first-round RT-PCR of the TCR CDR3. TCRdb ran MiXCR on the multiplex PCR reads and lists one entry per CDR3 protein. The sample comprises more than 550,000 distinct CDR3 sequences, 15% to 20% of which are singletons, and about a sixth rests with the top ten. Graves' hyperthyroidism was deemed stable given no ophthalmopathy progression within 18 months. The study left out patients who had uncontrolled infection, other autoimmune disease, pregnancy or lactation. CDR3 length equals 13 residues. Germline V gene data show CDR1 as SGHVS and CDR2 as FQNEAQ. V gave up 5 bases and J gave up 5 bases, with 13 bases separating them.

The sequence derives from a man in his fifties with Graves' hyperthyroidism. Sequencing was carried out using blood. V usage is TRBV7-8 and J usage is TRBJ2-7; D perhaps matches TRBD2 (6 bases). In nucleotides, the CDR3 is TGTGCCAGCAGCCCTGCGGGACGCCACGAGCAGTACTTC. This sequence encodes CASSPAGRHEQYF. The whole variable domain, filled in from reference TRBV7-8 and TRBJ2-7, reads GAGVSQSPRYKVAKRGQDVALRCDPISGHVSLFWYQQALGQGPEFLTYFQNEAQLDKSGLPSDRFFAERPEGSVSTLKIQRTQQEDSAVYLCASSPAGRHEQYFGPGTRLTVT.